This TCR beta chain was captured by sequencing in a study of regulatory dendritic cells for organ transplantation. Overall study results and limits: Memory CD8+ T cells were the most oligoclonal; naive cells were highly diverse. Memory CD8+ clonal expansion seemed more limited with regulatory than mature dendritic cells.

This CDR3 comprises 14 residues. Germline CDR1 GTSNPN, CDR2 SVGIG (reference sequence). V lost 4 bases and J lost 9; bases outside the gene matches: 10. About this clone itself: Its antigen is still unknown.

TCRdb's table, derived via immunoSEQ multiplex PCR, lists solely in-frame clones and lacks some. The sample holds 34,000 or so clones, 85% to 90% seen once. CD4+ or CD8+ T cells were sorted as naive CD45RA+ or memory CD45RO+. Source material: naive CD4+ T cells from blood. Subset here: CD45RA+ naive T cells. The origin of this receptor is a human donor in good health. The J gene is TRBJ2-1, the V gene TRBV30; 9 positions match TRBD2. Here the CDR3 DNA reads TGTGCCTGGAAAGCGGGACTAGCCGGGGGTGAGCAGTTCTTC. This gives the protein CAWKAGLAGGEQFF.